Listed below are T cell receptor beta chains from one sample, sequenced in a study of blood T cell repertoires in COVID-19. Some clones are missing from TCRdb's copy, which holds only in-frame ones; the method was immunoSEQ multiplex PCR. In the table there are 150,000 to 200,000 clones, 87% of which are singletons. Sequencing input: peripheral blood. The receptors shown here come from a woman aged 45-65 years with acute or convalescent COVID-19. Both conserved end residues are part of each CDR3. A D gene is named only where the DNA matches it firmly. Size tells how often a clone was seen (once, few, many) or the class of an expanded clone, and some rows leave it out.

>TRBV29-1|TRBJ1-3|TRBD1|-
CSVGQNSGNTIYF
TGCAGCGTGGGACAGAACTCTGGAAACACCATATATTTT
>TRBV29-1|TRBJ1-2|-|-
CSVPVAGDYGYTF
TGCAGCGTCCCTGTGGCAGGGGACTATGGCTACACCTTC
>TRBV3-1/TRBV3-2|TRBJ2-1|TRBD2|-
CASSPGTSSYNEQFF
TGTGCCAGCAGCCCCGGGACTAGCAGCTACAATGAGCAGTTCTTC
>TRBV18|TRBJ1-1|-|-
CASSPRTEVTEAFF
TGTGCCAGCTCACCTCGGACAGAGGTCACTGAAGCTTTCTTT
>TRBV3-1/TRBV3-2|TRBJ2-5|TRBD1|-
CASSQGPGQSSKLETQYF
TGTGCCAGCAGCCAAGGGCCGGGACAGTCCTCAAAGTTAGAGACCCAGTACTTC
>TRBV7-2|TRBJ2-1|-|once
CASSLDVSNALQFF
TGTGCCAGCAGCTTAGATGTATCGAATGCGTTGCAGTTCTTC
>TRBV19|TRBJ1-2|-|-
CASTSFGDNYGYTF
TGTGCCAGTACAAGTTTCGGAGATAACTATGGCTACACCTTC
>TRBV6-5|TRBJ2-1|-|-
CASRPGLTSYNEQFF
TGTGCCAGCAGGCCCGGACTTACCTCCTACAATGAGCAGTTCTTC
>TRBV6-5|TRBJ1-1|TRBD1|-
CASRDRGDEAFF
TGTGCCAGCAGGGACAGGGGGGATGAAGCTTTCTTT
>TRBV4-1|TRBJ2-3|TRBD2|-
CASSQFGRERNTQYF
TGCGCCAGCAGCCAATTTGGGCGGGAGAGAAATACGCAGTATTTT
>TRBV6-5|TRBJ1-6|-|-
CASSPWGGASSPLHF
TGTGCCAGCAGTCCCTGGGGGGGGGCGAGTTCACCCCTCCACTTT
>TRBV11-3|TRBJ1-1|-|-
CASSSYWTAGGKAFF
TGTGCCAGCAGCTCCTATTGGACAGCGGGAGGGAAAGCTTTCTTT
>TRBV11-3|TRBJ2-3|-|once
CASSLGGTPGTQYF
TGTGCCAGCAGCTTAGGGGGGACTCCGGGTACGCAGTATTTT
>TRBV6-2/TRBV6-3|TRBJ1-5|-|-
CASSYHRLNQPQHF
TGTGCCAGCAGTTACCACAGGCTTAATCAGCCCCAGCATTTT
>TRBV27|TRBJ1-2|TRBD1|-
CASRPFPPGQGAKGYTF
TGTGCCAGCAGGCCATTTCCCCCGGGACAGGGGGCAAAGGGCTACACCTTC
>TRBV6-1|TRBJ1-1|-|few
CASRAGDTEAFF
TGTGCCAGCAGGGCGGGGGACACTGAAGCTTTCTTT
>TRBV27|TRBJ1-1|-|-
CASSFTDRPLEAFF
TGTGCCAGCAGTTTTACCGACAGGCCCCTTGAAGCTTTCTTT
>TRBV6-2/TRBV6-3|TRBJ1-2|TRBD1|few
CASSSTGDRRRNYGYTF
TGTGCCAGCAGTTCGACCGGGGACAGGCGACGAAACTATGGCTACACCTTC
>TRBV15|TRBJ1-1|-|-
CATSRETGSAGGAFF
TGTGCCACCAGCAGAGAGACGGGGTCCGCCGGTGGTGCTTTCTTT
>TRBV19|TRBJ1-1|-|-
CASSIRQLDWVFPKAFF
TGTGCCAGTAGTATTAGACAATTGGACTGGGTGTTCCCAAAAGCTTTCTTT
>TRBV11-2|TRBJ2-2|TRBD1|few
CASTKRRGQGTGELFF
TGTGCCAGCACCAAAAGAAGGGGGCAGGGCACCGGGGAGCTGTTTTTT
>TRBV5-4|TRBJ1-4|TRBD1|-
CASRTQGQGNEKLFF
TGTGCCAGCAGGACTCAGGGACAGGGTAATGAAAAACTGTTTTTT